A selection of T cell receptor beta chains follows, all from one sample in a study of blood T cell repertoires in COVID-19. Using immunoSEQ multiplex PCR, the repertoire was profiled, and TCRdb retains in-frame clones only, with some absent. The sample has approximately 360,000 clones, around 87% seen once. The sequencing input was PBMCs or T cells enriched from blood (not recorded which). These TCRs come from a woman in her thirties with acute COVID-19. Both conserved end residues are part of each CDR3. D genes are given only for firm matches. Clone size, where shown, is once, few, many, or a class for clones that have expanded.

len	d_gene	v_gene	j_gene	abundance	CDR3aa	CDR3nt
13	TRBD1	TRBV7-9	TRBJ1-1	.	CASSPGGITEAFF	TGTGCCAGCAGCCCAGGGGGAATCACTGAAGCTTTCTTT
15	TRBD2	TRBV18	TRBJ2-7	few	CASSPRGRGDYEQYF	TGTGCCAGCTCACCACGTGGGAGGGGCGACTACGAGCAGTACTTC
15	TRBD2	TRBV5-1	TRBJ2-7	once	CASSGLAGTSYEQYF	TGCGCCAGCAGTGGGCTAGCGGGGACATCCTACGAGCAGTACTTC
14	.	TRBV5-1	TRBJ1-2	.	CASSRGEAGYGYTF	TGCGCCAGCAGCCGGGGGGAGGCCGGCTATGGCTACACCTTC
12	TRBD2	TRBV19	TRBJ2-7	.	CASKRGGSEQYF	TGTGCCAGTAAGCGGGGGGGGAGCGAGCAGTACTTC
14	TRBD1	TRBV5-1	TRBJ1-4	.	CASSPTGSFEKLFF	TGCGCCAGCAGCCCGACAGGGAGTTTTGAAAAACTGTTTTTT
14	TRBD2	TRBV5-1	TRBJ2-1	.	CASSPLGGYNEQFF	TGCGCCAGCAGCCCCCTGGGGGGGTACAATGAGCAGTTCTTC
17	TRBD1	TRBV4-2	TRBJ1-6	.	CASSPEGASSYNSPLHF	TGTGCCAGCAGCCCCGAGGGGGCAAGCTCCTATAATTCACCCCTCCACTTT
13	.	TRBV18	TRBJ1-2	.	CASSVSGMYGYTF	TGTGCCAGCTCTGTTTCAGGAATGTATGGCTACACCTTC
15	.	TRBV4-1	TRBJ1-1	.	CASSPYDQGSTEAFF	TGCGCCAGCTCGCCTTACGATCAGGGATCCACTGAAGCTTTCTTT
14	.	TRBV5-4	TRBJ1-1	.	CASSIQGRNTEAFF	TGTGCCAGCAGCATACAGGGCCGAAACACTGAAGCTTTCTTT
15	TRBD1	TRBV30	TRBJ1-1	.	CAWSVRRTGGSEAFF	TGTGCCTGGAGTGTACGCCGGACAGGAGGTTCTGAAGCTTTCTTT
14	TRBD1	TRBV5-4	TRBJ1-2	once	CASSSSTGKDGYTF	TGTGCCAGCAGCTCATCGACAGGGAAGGATGGCTACACCTTC
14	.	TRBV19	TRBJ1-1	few	CASSRGHANTEAFF	TGTGCCAGTAGTAGGGGACACGCGAACACTGAAGCTTTCTTT
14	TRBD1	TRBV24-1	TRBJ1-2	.	CATSDAQGGYGYTF	TGTGCCACCAGTGATGCGCAGGGGGGCTATGGCTACACCTTC
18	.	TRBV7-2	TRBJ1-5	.	CASSPKSRQKGYNQPQHF	TGTGCCAGCAGCCCTAAGTCTCGGCAGAAGGGGTACAATCAGCCCCAGCATTTT
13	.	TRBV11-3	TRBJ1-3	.	CASSNNSGNTIYF	TGTGCCAGCAGCAACAACTCTGGAAACACCATATATTTT
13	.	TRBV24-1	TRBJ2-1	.	CATSDRPGDEQFF	TGTGCCACCAGTGATCGTCCCGGGGATGAGCAGTTCTTC